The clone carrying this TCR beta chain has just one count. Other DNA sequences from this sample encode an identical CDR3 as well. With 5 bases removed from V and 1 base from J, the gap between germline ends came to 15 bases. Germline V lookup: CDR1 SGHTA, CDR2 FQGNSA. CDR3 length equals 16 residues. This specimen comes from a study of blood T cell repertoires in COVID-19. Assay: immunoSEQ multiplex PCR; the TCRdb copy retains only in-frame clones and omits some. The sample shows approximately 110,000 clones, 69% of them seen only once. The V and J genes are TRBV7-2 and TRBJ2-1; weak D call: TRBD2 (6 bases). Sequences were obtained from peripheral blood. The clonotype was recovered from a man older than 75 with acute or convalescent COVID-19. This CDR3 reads CASSLVGGDSYNEQFF. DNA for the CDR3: TGTGCCAGCAGCCTAGTCGGAGGGGATTCCTACAATGAGCAGTTCTTC.